This TCR beta chain was identified during a study of cytomegalovirus exposure and HLA in healthy donors. The PCR contained 60 Vbeta and 13 Jbeta primers. Assay used: immunoSEQ multiplex PCR; TCRdb lists only in-frame clones, some missing. The repertoire includes approximately 170,000 clones, roughly four fifths of them detected once, and roughly 1.6% sits in the top ten. Germline V gene sequence: CDR1 SGHDT, CDR2 YYEEEE. CDR3 length equals 17 residues. The V gene end was trimmed by 0 bases and the J gene end by 5 bases; junction bases not matched to a gene: 13. What was sequenced was PBMCs. The TCR originated in a man in his forties in good health and CMV-seronegative. The rearrangement joins TRBV5-6 to TRBJ2-5; 7 nucleotides match TRBD1. For the CDR3, the DNA is TGTGCCAGCAGCTTGGCGGTTACAGGGGCCAAAGGGGAGACCCAGTACTTC. Translated: CASSLAVTGAKGETQYF.